The clone carrying this T cell receptor beta chain was found a few times. Its specificity is unknown. These data belong to a study of blood T cells in healthy people across ages. A second PCR of about 7 to 12 cycles used a sample-barcoded 5' primer and a J-beta primer mix. TCRdb reanalysed the 5' RACE reads using MiXCR and keeps one entry per CDR3 protein. The profile shows 550,000 to 800,000 distinct CDR3 sequences, 32% of them singletons. Germline CDR1 is SQVTM and CDR2 is ANQGSEA. With 6 bases removed from V and 10 bases from J, the gap between germline ends came to 19 bases. The CDR3 is made up of 13 amino acids. Study-level points and caveats: Long-lived donors had more naive CD4+ cells and higher diversity than aged donors.

Sequencing was performed on blood. This clonotype was obtained from a woman older than 75 in good health. The chain recombines TRBV29-1 with TRBJ2-1, with D perhaps assigned TRBD1 or TRBD2 (5 bases each). CDR3 DNA sequence: TGCAGCGTCGACAGACCAGCTAGAGGGGAGCAGTTCTTC. As protein: CSVDRPARGEQFF.